One and the same sample provided the 13 T cell receptor beta chains below, sequenced in a study of monozygotic twins with cystic fibrosis. Some clones are missing from TCRdb's copy, which holds only in-frame ones; the method was immunoSEQ multiplex PCR. The sample comprises under 20,000 clones, around 97% of which are singletons, and under 2.5% rests with the top ten. Sequenced material: blood. The receptors shown here come from a woman aged 30 to 39 with cystic fibrosis.

The rearrangement joins TRBV20-1 to TRBJ2-3; no reliable D call. The V and J ends lost 5 bases and 5 bases respectively, with 8 bases between them. Germline V lookup: CDR1 DFQATT, CDR2 SNEGSKA (reference sequence). The CDR3 has 11 amino acids. CDR3 DNA sequence: TGCAGTGCTTCAAGAGGAGATACGCAGTATTTT. It is translated as CSASRGDTQYF.

The rearrangement joins TRBV11-2 to TRBJ2-7, with D tentatively TRBD2 (5 bases). Germline V gene data show CDR1 as SGHAT and CDR2 as FQNNGV. V dropped 5 bases and J dropped 6 bases, with 14 bases sitting between them. The CDR3 consists of 13 residues. The CDR3 sequence: CASSPPHGLEQYF. DNA of the CDR3: TGTGCCAGCAGCCCACCCCACGGACTCGAGCAGTACTTC.

V gene TRBV9 combines with J gene TRBJ1-1, with D tentatively TRBD1 (6 bases). The CDR3 spans 14 residues. In germline, CDR1 is SGDLS, CDR2 YYNGEE. Deletions cut 3 bases from V and 5 bases from J, with 14 bases between. Written as DNA, the CDR3 is TGTGCCAGCAGCGAAGGGGGGTTAGGAACTGAAGCTTTCTTT. Its protein product is CASSEGGLGTEAFF.

The chain combines TRBV6-4 with TRBJ2-1, with a tentative D call TRBD1 (6 bases). Germline V lookup: CDR1 MRHNA, CDR2 SNTAGT. V was pared by 6 bases and J by 11 bases, with 17 bases between. The CDR3 contains 13 residues. As DNA, the CDR3 is TGTGCCAGCAGCTTAGAGGGACATAATAAGCAGTTCTTC. This translates into CASSLEGHNKQFF.

The chain employs TRBV5-4 and TRBJ2-3, with 12 bases lining up with TRBD1. The CDR3 spans 17 residues. Germline V lookup: CDR1 SGHNT, CDR2 YYREEE (reference sequence). V gave up 0 bases and J gave up 2 bases; unmatched junction bases: 4. CDR3 amino acids: CASSLDGTGGPTDTQYF. CDR3 bases: TGTGCCAGCAGCTTGGACGGGACAGGGGGCCCCACAGATACGCAGTATTTT.

The chain uses TRBV5-1 and TRBJ2-2; D is ambiguous. V lost 1 base to trimming and J lost 7 bases, with 14 bases between them. Germline lookup yields CDR1 SGHRS and CDR2 YFSETQ. The CDR3 runs to 15 residues. CDR3 nucleotides: TGCGCCAGCAGCTTGCGGCAGGCAAAGGGCGGGGAGCTGTTTTTT. Translating it yields CASSLRQAKGGELFF.

CDR3 loop: CASSLQGRSLGTNTEAFF. The DNA for the CDR3 is TGCGCCAGCAGCTTACAGGGGAGGTCTCTGGGTACGAACACTGAAGCTTTCTTT. This chain links TRBV5-1 with TRBJ1-1; 7 nucleotides align to TRBD1. Looked up from germline, CDR1 is SGHRS and CDR2 is YFSETQ. V shed 2 bases and J 1 base; nucleotides not matched to a gene: 14. This CDR3 is built from 18 residues.

V is TRBV5-1 and J is TRBJ2-5, with 9 bases matching TRBD1. The length of the CDR3 is 16 residues. V shed 1 base, J shed 3 bases, and the junction held 7 bases outside the gene matches. Germline CDR1 is SGHRS and CDR2 is YFSETQ. CDR3 coding DNA: TGCGCCAGCAGCTTGCCGACAGGGGGGGCTGAAGAGACCCAGTACTTC. This sequence encodes CASSLPTGGAEETQYF.

The rearrangement joins TRBV6-5 to TRBJ2-7; D might be TRBD1 (5 bases). This CDR3 contains 15 residues. CDR1 and CDR2 from the germline V gene are MNHEY and SVGAGI. V lost 0 bases and J 3 bases, leaving 12 bases between the germline ends. This CDR3 reads CASSYSPGRGYEQYF. CDR3 DNA sequence: TGTGCCAGCAGTTACTCACCAGGGCGAGGCTACGAGCAGTACTTC.

The gene calls are TRBV6-1 and TRBJ2-7; 7 bases agree with TRBD1. Germline lookup yields CDR1 MNHNS and CDR2 SASEGT. V trimming: 3 bases; J trimming: 3 bases; junction bases outside the gene matches: 17. The CDR3 is 18 amino acids. The CDR3 DNA reads as TGTGCCAGCAGTGAGTCGACGACAGGGAGTTTAGTGGTCTACGAGCAGTACTTC. It encodes CASSESTTGSLVVYEQYF.

V and J are TRBV23-1 and TRBJ2-5, with no clear D. TRBV23-1 is an ORF for which the function is uncertain. The CDR3 runs 14 residues. Deletions cut 0 bases from V and 2 bases from J, with 7 bases between. The CDR3 DNA is TGCGCCAGCAGTCAATCCAAGACACAAGAGACCCAGTACTTC. Translation gives CASSQSKTQETQYF.

This clone was detected once. The chain uses TRBV19 and TRBJ2-1; D remains ambiguous. V was pared by 1 base and J by 7 bases, with 8 bases between. The CDR3 runs to 13 residues. Germline V gene lookup returns CDR1 LNHDA and CDR2 SQIVND (reference sequence). CDR3 sequence: CASSIGGRNEQFF. In DNA form, the CDR3 reads TGTGCCAGTAGTATAGGGGGTAGAAATGAGCAGTTCTTC.

The V and J genes are TRBV2 and TRBJ2-1; TRBD1 matches 8 bases. J gave up 4 bases and V 5 bases, and 7 bases lay outside the gene matches. Germline V gene lookup returns CDR1 SNHLY and CDR2 FYNNEI. The CDR3 extends over 15 amino acids. This CDR3 is CASSLRQGAYNEQFF. CDR3 sequence (DNA): TGTGCCAGCAGTCTTAGGCAGGGGGCTTACAATGAGCAGTTCTTC.